A selection of T cell receptor beta chains follows, all from one sample in a study of cytomegalovirus exposure and HLA in healthy donors. Here immunoSEQ multiplex PCR was the method, and the copy in TCRdb shows in-frame clones only, minus some. The table lists about 170,000 clones, less than 80% of them singletons. The sequencing input was PBMCs. The receptor source for this set is a female donor in good health and CMV-seronegative. Each CDR3 is given with its conserved first and last residue. The order of the fields is CDR3 DNA, CDR3 protein, D gene, clone size, V gene, J gene. A D gene is named only where the DNA matches it firmly. Size tells how often a clone was seen (once, few, many) or the class of an expanded clone, and some rows leave it out.

TGTGCCACCAGCAGAGTCCCGACTAGCGGGAGGAATGAGCAGTTCTTC	CATSRVPTSGRNEQFF	TRBD2	-	TRBV15	TRBJ2-1
TGTGCCAGCACCCCACTGCGGAATACTAACTATGGCTACACCTTC	CASTPLRNTNYGYTF	-	once	TRBV6-5	TRBJ1-2
TGTGCCAGCAGTGCCCCGGGACACAACACCGGGGAGCTGTTTTTT	CASSAPGHNTGELFF	-	-	TRBV2	TRBJ2-2
TGTGCCGGGAGCCCGGGACAGATCTATGGCTACACCTTC	CAGSPGQIYGYTF	TRBD1	few	TRBV30	TRBJ1-2
TGCGCCAGCAGTGAGCGAACAGGCGCTCAGCCCCAGCATTTT	CASSERTGAQPQHF	-	few	TRBV10-2	TRBJ1-5
TGTGTCAGCACACAAGGGACTAGCGGGAGATACGAGCAGTACTTC	CVSTQGTSGRYEQYF	TRBD2	-	TRBV28	TRBJ2-7
TGTGCCAGCAAAAGGGACAATTGGGACAGGGGGTACTATGGCTACACCTTC	CASKRDNWDRGYYGYTF	TRBD1	-	TRBV9	TRBJ1-2
TGCGCCAGCAGCCAAGATACAGCCGCCTACGAGCAGTACTTC	CASSQDTAAYEQYF	-	-	TRBV4-3	TRBJ2-7
TGTGCCAGCAGTCGAGGACAGGTAATTAGCAATCAGCCCCAGCATTTT	CASSRGQVISNQPQHF	TRBD1	few	TRBV28	TRBJ1-5
TGTGCCAGCAGCTTAGAACAGGGGGGGACCTACGAGCAGTACTTC	CASSLEQGGTYEQYF	-	once	TRBV13	TRBJ2-7
TGTGCCAGCAGCCCCCCTAGGCGGGGGGGCCCCAGTGAGCAGTTCTTC	CASSPPRRGGPSEQFF	TRBD2	-	TRBV6-6	TRBJ2-1
TGTGCCAGCAGCTTTAGCTCCTATAATTCACCCCTCCACTTT	CASSFSSYNSPLHF	-	-	TRBV7-8	TRBJ1-6
TGCGCCAGCAGCTTGGCGGGGGGGCAGCGGCAAGAGACCCAGTACTTC	CASSLAGGQRQETQYF	TRBD2	-	TRBV5-1	TRBJ2-5
TGCGCCAGCAGCCCAGAAGGGACTAGCGGGTACAATGAGCAGTTCTTC	CASSPEGTSGYNEQFF	TRBD2	-	TRBV5-1	TRBJ2-1
TGTGCCAGCAAGGGACTAGCGGGGGGGCCGGGAACCGGGGAGCTGTTTTTT	CASKGLAGGPGTGELFF	TRBD2	-	TRBV28	TRBJ2-2
TGTGCCAGCAGCCAAGAGCGGGACCGGTGGAACGAGCAGTACTTC	CASSQERDRWNEQYF	-	few	TRBV4-2	TRBJ2-7
TGCGCCAGCAGCCTAGACAGGGTGGAGACCCAGTACTTC	CASSLDRVETQYF	TRBD1	-	TRBV4-3	TRBJ2-5
TGCGCCAGCAGCCAAGGGGCTAGCGGGAGGCAATGGGATGGGCAGTTCTTC	CASSQGASGRQWDGQFF	TRBD2	-	TRBV4-1	TRBJ2-1
TGTGCCAGTAGTCTAACTAGCGGCAGCTCCTACGAGCAGTACTTC	CASSLTSGSSYEQYF	TRBD2	-	TRBV19	TRBJ2-7
TGTGCCAGTACTAGCGGGAAAATTAGCACAGATACGCAGTATTTT	CASTSGKISTDTQYF	TRBD2	-	TRBV10-3	TRBJ2-3
TGTGCCAGCAGTCGGGACAGGGAGGCCGAGCAGTACTTC	CASSRDREAEQYF	TRBD1	-	TRBV6-1	TRBJ2-7
TGTGCCAGCAGTTACTCGAGACTAGAAGAGACCCAGTACTTC	CASSYSRLEETQYF	-	-	TRBV6-7	TRBJ2-5
TGTGCCAGCAGCCCGTGGACAGGGGCCACAGATACGCAGTATTTT	CASSPWTGATDTQYF	TRBD1	few	TRBV5-4	TRBJ2-3
TGTGCCAGCCAAGTAGGAGGGAACTATGGCTACACCTTC	CASQVGGNYGYTF	-	-	TRBV7-9	TRBJ1-2
TGTGCCAGCAGCTCGCCGGGACTAGCGGGGGTTAATGAGCAGTTCTTC	CASSSPGLAGVNEQFF	TRBD2	-	TRBV11-3	TRBJ2-1
TGTGCCAGTAGTAAATACACCCAGGGACAGGGGAACACCGGGGAGCTGTTTTTT	CASSKYTQGQGNTGELFF	TRBD1	-	TRBV19	TRBJ2-2
TGTGCCAGTAGTGCAGGGTGGGGCACAGATACGCAGTATTTT	CASSAGWGTDTQYF	-	-	TRBV19	TRBJ2-3
TGTGCCAGCAGCTTGTTCGGGGAGGTGACGGATGGCTACACCTTC	CASSLFGEVTDGYTF	-	-	TRBV7-9	TRBJ1-2
TGTGCCAGCAAAACCGGGACTAGGGATTACGAGCAGTACTTC	CASKTGTRDYEQYF	TRBD2	-	TRBV28	TRBJ2-7
TGTGCCAGCCGGGACAGCACGATCTATGGCTACACCTTC	CASRDSTIYGYTF	TRBD1	few	TRBV6-1	TRBJ1-2
TGTGCCTGGAGTTCTGTGGCTCGCTCCTACAATGAGCAGTTCTTC	CAWSSVARSYNEQFF	-	-	TRBV30	TRBJ2-1
TGTGCCAGCAGTCCGGGGACAGGGGGGAAGAGCAATCAGCCCCAGCATTTT	CASSPGTGGKSNQPQHF	TRBD1	once	TRBV27	TRBJ1-5
TGTGCCAGCAGCTTATCAGGGTTCTCTGGAAACACCATATATTTT	CASSLSGFSGNTIYF	-	few	TRBV7-2	TRBJ1-3
TGTGCCAACCTCGCGGGAGTAGGAGACACCGGGGAGCTGTTTTTT	CANLAGVGDTGELFF	TRBD2	few	TRBV2	TRBJ2-2
TGTGCCAGCGGTTACCAACGGGGGGGGTCGACCTACGAGCAGTACTTC	CASGYQRGGSTYEQYF	TRBD2	-	TRBV6-5	TRBJ2-7
TGTGCCAGCAGCTTACAGGGGCGGGGGGGCCTTGCAGATACGCAGTATTTT	CASSLQGRGGLADTQYF	TRBD2	-	TRBV7-2	TRBJ2-3
TGTGCCAGCAGCCCCCACTCCCGGGACAGGGTGGGTCAAACTAATGAAAAACTGTTTTTT	CASSPHSRDRVGQTNEKLFF	TRBD1	-	TRBV9	TRBJ1-4
TGCAGCGTTGAAGGGACAGGTGGCTCTGGGGCCAACGGCCTGACTTTC	CSVEGTGGSGANGLTF	TRBD1	-	TRBV29-1	TRBJ2-6
TGCGCCAGCAGCCGAGACAGGGGGGCTGACTATGGCTACACCTTC	CASSRDRGADYGYTF	TRBD1	-	TRBV4-3	TRBJ1-2
TGTGCCAGCTCAGCGGAAGCGCCGAACACCGGGGAGCTGTTTTTT	CASSAEAPNTGELFF	-	-	TRBV18	TRBJ2-2
TGTGCCAGTAATATTAGCGGGGCCCCCTACGAGCAGTACTTC	CASNISGAPYEQYF	TRBD2	few	TRBV19	TRBJ2-7
TGTGCCAGCAGTTCTAGAGGAGCCATCTTAGGCGCGAACTATGGCTACACCTTC	CASSSRGAILGANYGYTF	-	-	TRBV28	TRBJ1-2
TGCAGCGTTGCTTCAGGGAGCGGGCAAGAGACCCAGTACTTC	CSVASGSGQETQYF	-	-	TRBV29-1	TRBJ2-5
TGTGTCAGAAGCTTGGGGACAGACTATAATTCACCCCTCCACTTT	CVRSLGTDYNSPLHF	-	-	TRBV7-5	TRBJ1-6
TGTGCCAGTAGTATGGGGCCCCGGGGGGCAAGCGAGCAGTACTTC	CASSMGPRGASEQYF	-	-	TRBV19	TRBJ2-7
TGTGCCAGCAGTTACTCCACCTCGGTTCGTGGGGAGCTGTTTTTT	CASSYSTSVRGELFF	-	-	TRBV6-5	TRBJ2-2
TGTGCTAGTGGTTTGGTAAGTAAACGGGACAGGGCCTATAACTATGGCTACACCTTC	CASGLVSKRDRAYNYGYTF	TRBD1	few	TRBV12-5	TRBJ1-2
TGTGCCAGCAGAGGCGGGGGTGATCATACCATATATTTT	CASRGGGDHTIYF	-	-	TRBV7-2	TRBJ1-3
TGTGCCAGTAGTATAAAACCCCAGGGAAGCACAGATACGCAGTATTTT	CASSIKPQGSTDTQYF	-	-	TRBV19	TRBJ2-3
TGTGCCAGCAGTAAACAGGGCTTCGAGGGAATTTTCTTC	CASSKQGFEGIFF	-	-	TRBV2	TRBJ2-1
TGTGCCACCAGCAGAGATCCGGGGGAGACCCAGTACTTC	CATSRDPGETQYF	-	-	TRBV15	TRBJ2-5
TGTGCCAGCTCACCAAATCTCCAAGAGACCCAGTACTTC	CASSPNLQETQYF	-	few	TRBV18	TRBJ2-5
TGTGCCAGCAGCCCTGGCAGCGGGAGAGTTTCGGAGGGCCAGTACAATGAGCAGTTCTTC	CASSPGSGRVSEGQYNEQFF	TRBD2	-	TRBV9	TRBJ2-1
TGTGCCACCATATTCCTAGCGGGAGGGTACTACGAGCAGTACTTC	CATIFLAGGYYEQYF	TRBD2	-	TRBV27	TRBJ2-7